The 5 T cell receptor beta chains below were found in one sample sequenced in a study of blood T cell repertoires in COVID-19 (dated by TCRdb to about 2020). The library was built by means of the immunoSEQ multiplex PCR assay. TCRdb took this table from immuneACCESS and kept in-frame rearrangements with V and J called. Such tables lack part of the clones; where checked against another copy, unresolved V genes explain under half of the gap, and the rest is unexplained. The sample contains more than 85,000 clones, more than 80% of them found a single time. The ten most abundant clones make up approximately 1.1% of the sample. Sequencing was performed on peripheral blood. Receptors originate from a human donor in a cohort sampled during active COVID-19.

The chain carries TRBV6-5 and TRBJ2-7, with 9 bases fitting TRBD2. The CDR3 has 15 amino acids. The J segment lost 7 bases and the V segment lost 6 bases, leaving 13 bases of the junction unmatched. CDR1 MNHEY and CDR2 SVGAGI come from the germline V gene. The CDR3 region has the DNA TGTGCCAGCAGAGGACGATTGCTAGCGGGGCGGGAGCAGTACTTC. This translates into CASRGRLLAGREQYF.

Turning to this clone: Other nucleotide sequences in the sample specify the same CDR3. The chain combines TRBV2 with TRBJ2-7; D ambiguous. The CDR3 runs to 12 residues. Germline lookup yields CDR1 SNHLY and CDR2 FYNNEI. The germline V and J ends were trimmed by 4 bases and 4 bases, with 8 bases remaining between them. CDR3 nucleotide sequence: TGTGCCAGCAGTGTATCGGGTTACGAGCAGTACTTC. Translation gives CASSVSGYEQYF. The full variable domain, in which reference TRBV2 and TRBJ2-7 provide the parts outside the CDR3, is EPEVTQTPSHQVTQMGQEVILRCVPISNHLYFYWYRQILGQKVEFLVSFYNNEISEKSEIFDDQFSVERPDGSNFTLKIRSTKLEDSAMYFCASSVSGYEQYFGPGTRLTVT.

The chain has TRBV7-9 and TRBJ1-1; D is unclear. This CDR3 has 12 residues. Germline assignment: CDR1 SEHNR and CDR2 FQNEAQ (reference sequence). Trimming left V 5 bases short and J 8 bases short, with 12 bases between. The CDR3 DNA is TGTGCCAGCAGCCCAGAGGCGGCCGAAGCTTTCTTT. It translates to CASSPEAAEAFF.

This chain uses TRBV6-1 with TRBJ1-1, with TRBD1 identical over 8 bases. V shed 1 base, J shed 6 bases, and the junction held 4 bases outside the gene matches. CDR1 MNHNS and CDR2 SASEGT come from the germline V gene. The CDR3 is 14 amino acids. CDR3 DNA sequence: TGTGCCAGCAGTGAAGGGACAGGGCAAGCTGAAGCTTTCTTT. Translated: CASSEGTGQAEAFF.

The CDR3 is CASSLRGYEQYF. The CDR3 coding sequence is TGTGCCAGCAGCTTACGGGGATACGAGCAGTACTTC. V is TRBV11-3 and J is TRBJ2-7, with D tentatively TRBD2 (5 bases). Germline loops: CDR1 SGHNT, CDR2 YENEEA. Deletions cut 2 bases from V and 4 bases from J, with 6 bases between. This CDR3 has 12 amino acids.